This TCR beta chain was sequenced during a study of shared T cell receptors in the human thymus. Profiled with immunoSEQ multiplex PCR; TCRdb holds only in-frame clones, not every one. The data contain about 380,000 clones, just under 95% of them seen just once; the ten biggest clones take up approximately 0.02%. The CDR3 length is 14 residues. Trimming removed 8 bases from V and 3 bases from J; junction bases left unmatched: 6. The V gene's germline CDR1 is SGHDN and CDR2 FVKESK. The chain carries TRBV14 and TRBJ2-3; the match to TRBD1 covers 9 bases. The source is a human donor. Sequencing was done on a sample of thymocytes. The CDR3, as DNA: TGTGCCAGCGGGAACAGGGGGCGAACAGATACGCAGTATTTT. Translated: CASGNRGRTDTQYF.